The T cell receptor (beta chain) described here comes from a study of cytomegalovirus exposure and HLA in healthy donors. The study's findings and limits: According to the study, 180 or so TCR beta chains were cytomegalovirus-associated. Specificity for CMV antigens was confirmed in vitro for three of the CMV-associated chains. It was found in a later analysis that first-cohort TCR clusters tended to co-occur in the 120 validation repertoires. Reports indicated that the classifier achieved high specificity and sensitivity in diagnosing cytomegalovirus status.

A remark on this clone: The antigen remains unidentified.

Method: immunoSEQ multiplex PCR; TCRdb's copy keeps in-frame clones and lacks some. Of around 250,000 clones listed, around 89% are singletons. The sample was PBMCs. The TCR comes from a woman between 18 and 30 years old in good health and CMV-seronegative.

The CDR3 bases are TGCGCCAGCAGCTTCGCGGGACGTAGCACAGATACGCAGTATTTT. Its protein product is CASSFAGRSTDTQYF. This rearrangement joins TRBV5-1 to TRBJ2-3, with D possibly matching TRBD2 (6 bases). Deletions cut 2 bases from V and 0 bases from J, with 10 bases between. This CDR3 has 15 amino acids. Looked up from germline, CDR1 is SGHRS and CDR2 is YFSETQ.